One and the same sample provided the 9 T cell receptor beta chains below, sequenced in a study of breast tumors, draining lymph nodes, adjacent tissues. TCRdb reprocessed the multiplex PCR reads with MiXCR, giving one entry per CDR3 protein. This sample has 21,000 or so distinct CDR3 sequences; around 40% occur once, and the top ten carry less than 25%. Sequencing input: breast tumor tissue. The receptors shown here come from a female donor with breast cancer. Some clones in this sample may be carry-over from other donors' samples.

There are many counts of this clonotype. This chain uses TRBV5-1 with TRBJ2-1; D gene uncertain. The CDR3 runs to 15 residues. The germline V and J ends were trimmed by 4 bases and 4 bases, with 15 bases remaining between them. Germline CDR1 and CDR2: SGHRS and YFSETQ. In nucleotides, the CDR3 is TGCGCCAGCAGCCCGAGCCCCAACCCTTACAATGAGCAGTTCTTC. It is translated as CASSPSPNPYNEQFF. The full variable domain, completed using reference TRBV5-1 and TRBJ2-1, is KAGVTQTPRYLIKTRGQQVTLSCSPISGHRSVSWYQQTPGQGLQFLFEYFSETQRNKGNFPGRFSGRQFSNSRSEMNVSTLELGDSALYLCASSPSPNPYNEQFFGPGTRLTVL.

The sample holds many counts of this clonotype. This rearrangement joins TRBV19 to TRBJ1-4, with D hard to call. CDR1 and CDR2 from the germline V gene are LNHDA and SQIVND (reference sequence). This CDR3 region has 13 residues. The V end lost 5 bases, the J end lost 8 bases, and 12 bases lay between the germline ends. DNA for the CDR3: TGTGCCAGTAGTTCCCCTTTGGGGGAAAAACTGTTTTTT. The encoded protein is CASSSPLGEKLFF.

About this clonotype itself: Because the CDR3's place on the DNA is in doubt, the DNA is left out and the CDR3 is given as listed by TCRdb. V and J are TRBV11-3 and TRBJ2-5; TRBD1, as called in the table, went unchecked against the DNA. The CDR3 is 16 amino acids in total, end residues counted. The germline V gene encodes CDR1 SGHNT and CDR2 YENEEA. CDR3 region: CASSLEGQGGWLHLRF.

The rearrangement uses TRBV28 and TRBJ1-6; 9 nucleotides agree with TRBD1. This CDR3 has 14 amino acids. The V and J ends lost 6 bases and 6 bases, in that order; junction bases with no gene match: 3. Germline CDR1 reads MDHEN; CDR2 reads SYDVKM. The CDR3 DNA is TGTGCCAGCAGCGGGACAGGGACTAATTCACCCCTCCACTTT. Its translation is CASSGTGTNSPLHF. The whole variable domain, filled in from reference TRBV28 and TRBJ1-6, reads DVKVTQSSRYLVKRTGEKVFLECVQDMDHENMFWYRQDPGLGLRLIYFSYDVKMKEKGDIPEGYSVSREKKERFSLILESASTNQTSMYLCASSGTGTNSPLHFGNGTRLTVT.

Ten or more counts support this clonotype. The chain carries TRBV30 and TRBJ1-5; 12 nucleotides line up with TRBD1. The junction had 10 bases not matched to a gene; V was cut back by 3 bases and J by 7 bases. This CDR3 spans 16 amino acids. Germline V gene lookup returns CDR1 GTSNPN and CDR2 SVGIG (reference sequence). This CDR3 reads CAWSAGTGGLGQPQHF. The CDR3 DNA follows: TGTGCCTGGAGCGCAGGGACAGGGGGCCTGGGGCAGCCCCAGCATTTT.

A note on this clonotype: Just one base apart from a much larger clone, this may be a read error. The chain is built from TRBV20-1 and TRBJ2-1; 9 nucleotides line up with TRBD1. The CDR3 spans 14 residues. V was clipped by 5 bases and J by 8 bases; unmatched bases: 10. Germline CDR1 is DFQATT and CDR2 is SNEGSKA (reference sequence). The CDR3 sequence is CSAGRTGEVDEQFF. CDR3 bases: TGCAGTGCTGGACGGACAGGGGAAGTCGATGAGCAGTTCTTC.

This clonotype was counted at least ten times. CDR3 sequence: CSVGRLASRDTQYF. The CDR3 region has the DNA TGCAGCGTTGGTCGACTAGCATCCCGAGATACGCAGTATTTT. V gene TRBV29-1 combines with J gene TRBJ2-3; 7 nucleotides match TRBD2. CDR3 size: 14 residues. V shed 4 bases, J shed 5 bases, and the junction held 9 bases outside the gene matches. Germline CDR1 SQVTM, CDR2 ANQGSEA.

This chain uses TRBV5-5 with TRBJ1-6; D remains ambiguous. The germline V and J ends were trimmed by 3 bases and 5 bases, with 12 bases remaining between them. This CDR3 spans 15 amino acids. Germline CDR1 SGHKS, CDR2 YYEKEE (reference sequence). The CDR3 region is CASSWTGPDNSPLHF. Here the CDR3 DNA reads TGTGCCAGCAGCTGGACTGGGCCGGATAATTCACCCCTCCACTTT.

This clonotype has ten or more counts. At one of its ends the junction is not consistent with the germline gene, which may arise from a read error. The chain joins TRBV5-1 to TRBJ2-5; perhaps TRBD2 as D (5 bases). CDR3 size: 16 residues. CDR1 and CDR2 from the germline V gene are SGHRS and YFSETQ. In DNA, the CDR3 is TGCGCCAGCACCCGGAGGCCCGGTTCCGACCAAGAGGCCCAGTACTTC. Translation gives CASTRRPGSDQEAQYF.